This TCR beta chain was captured in a study of sequential checkpoint blockade in melanoma. Across the study: Patients were randomized 1:1 to nivolumab-then-ipilimumab or ipilimumab-then-nivolumab first-line. Both treatment sequences were followed by maintenance nivolumab.

Documented treatment: randomized to nivolumab then ipilimumab (arm A) or the reverse (arm B). Patients had received no earlier DNA-damaging chemotherapy. PBMC sorting kept live CD3+CD8+ cells without CD19 or CD56. V lost 5 bases to trimming and J lost 7 bases; unmatched junction nucleotides: 5. Germline-derived CDR1 and CDR2 are MNHEY and SVGAGI. The CDR3 consists of 14 residues. Assay: immunoSEQ multiplex PCR; the TCRdb copy retains only in-frame clones and omits some. The sample holds about 20,000 clones; 82% are singletons and the top ten take about 51%. This material consisted of CD8+ T cells sorted from blood (inferred from file names), taken from a patient given nivolumab and ipilimumab in sequence. The chain links TRBV6-5 to TRBJ1-3; 10 bases align to TRBD1. The receptor was derived from a human donor with melanoma. The CDR3 here is CASSLRQGANTIYF. In DNA form, the CDR3 reads TGTGCCAGCAGTCTACGACAGGGGGCGAACACCATATATTTT.